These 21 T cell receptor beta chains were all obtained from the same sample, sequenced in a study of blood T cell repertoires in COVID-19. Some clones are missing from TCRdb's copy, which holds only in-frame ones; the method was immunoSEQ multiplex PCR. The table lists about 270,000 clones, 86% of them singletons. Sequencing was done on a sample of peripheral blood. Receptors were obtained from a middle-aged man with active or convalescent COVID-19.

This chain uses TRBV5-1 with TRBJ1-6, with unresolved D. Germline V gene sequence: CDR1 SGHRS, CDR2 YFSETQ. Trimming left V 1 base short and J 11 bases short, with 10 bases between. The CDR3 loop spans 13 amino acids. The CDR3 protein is CASSLTDLAPLHF. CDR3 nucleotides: TGCGCCAGCAGCTTGACTGATCTGGCACCCCTCCACTTT.

As DNA, the CDR3 is TGTGCCAGCAGTTACGCGGTCTATGGCTACACCTTC. Protein: CASSYAVYGYTF. V gene TRBV6-2 or TRBV6-3 combines with J gene TRBJ1-2; no firm D call. CDR1 MNHEY and CDR2 SVGEGT come from the germline V gene. The ends were cut back, 2 bases at V and 4 bases at J, with 5 bases in the middle. The CDR3 covers 12 residues.

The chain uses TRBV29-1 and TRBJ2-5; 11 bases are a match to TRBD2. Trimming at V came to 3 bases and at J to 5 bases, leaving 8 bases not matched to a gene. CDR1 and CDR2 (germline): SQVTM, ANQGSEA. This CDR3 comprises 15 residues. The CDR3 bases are TGCAGCGTTGATGGGGGGATAGCGGGGGGGGAGACCCAGTACTTC. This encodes CSVDGGIAGGETQYF.

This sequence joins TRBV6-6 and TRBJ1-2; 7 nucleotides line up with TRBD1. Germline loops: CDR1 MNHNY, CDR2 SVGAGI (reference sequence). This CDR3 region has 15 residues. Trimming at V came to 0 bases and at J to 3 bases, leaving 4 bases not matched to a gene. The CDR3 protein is CASSYSLQGYYGYTF. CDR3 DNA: TGTGCCAGCAGTTACTCGTTACAGGGGTACTATGGCTACACCTTC.

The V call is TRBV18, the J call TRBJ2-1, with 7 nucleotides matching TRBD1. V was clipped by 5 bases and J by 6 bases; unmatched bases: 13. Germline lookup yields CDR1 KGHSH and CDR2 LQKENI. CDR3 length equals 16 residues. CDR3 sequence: CASSTPNSRQGNEQFF. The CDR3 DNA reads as TGTGCCAGCTCAACGCCGAACTCGCGACAGGGCAATGAGCAGTTCTTC.

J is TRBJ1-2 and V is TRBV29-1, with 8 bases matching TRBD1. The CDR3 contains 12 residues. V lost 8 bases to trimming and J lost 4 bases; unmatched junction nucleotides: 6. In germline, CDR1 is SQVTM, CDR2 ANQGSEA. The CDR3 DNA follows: TGCAGCACCTTCCAGGGGGCCTATGGCTACACCTTC. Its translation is CSTFQGAYGYTF.

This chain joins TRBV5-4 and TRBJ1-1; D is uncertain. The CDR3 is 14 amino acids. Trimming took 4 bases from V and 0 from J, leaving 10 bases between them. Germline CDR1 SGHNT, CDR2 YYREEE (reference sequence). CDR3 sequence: CASSPLPMNTEAFF. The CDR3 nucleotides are TGTGCCAGCAGCCCCCTGCCTATGAACACTGAAGCTTTCTTT.

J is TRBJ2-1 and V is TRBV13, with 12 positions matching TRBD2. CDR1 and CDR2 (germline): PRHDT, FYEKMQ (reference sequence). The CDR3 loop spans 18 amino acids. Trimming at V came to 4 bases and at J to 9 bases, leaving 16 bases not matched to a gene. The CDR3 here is CASSSYLAGGPRGGEQFF. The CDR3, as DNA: TGTGCCAGCAGCTCCTACCTAGCGGGAGGGCCCCGGGGTGGTGAGCAGTTCTTC.

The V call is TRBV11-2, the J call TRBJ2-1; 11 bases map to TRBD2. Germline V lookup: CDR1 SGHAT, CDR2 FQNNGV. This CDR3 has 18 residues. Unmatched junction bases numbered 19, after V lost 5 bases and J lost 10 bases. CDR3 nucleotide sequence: TGTGCCAGCAGCGGACCTACTAGCGGGAGTCCGCTTACAGGGGAGCAGTTCTTC. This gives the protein CASSGPTSGSPLTGEQFF.

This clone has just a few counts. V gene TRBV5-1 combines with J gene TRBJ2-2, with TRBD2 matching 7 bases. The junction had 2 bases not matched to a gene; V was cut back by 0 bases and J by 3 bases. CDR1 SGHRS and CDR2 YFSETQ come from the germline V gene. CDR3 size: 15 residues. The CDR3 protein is CASSLALADTGELFF. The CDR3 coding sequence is TGCGCCAGCAGCTTGGCGCTAGCGGACACCGGGGAGCTGTTTTTT.

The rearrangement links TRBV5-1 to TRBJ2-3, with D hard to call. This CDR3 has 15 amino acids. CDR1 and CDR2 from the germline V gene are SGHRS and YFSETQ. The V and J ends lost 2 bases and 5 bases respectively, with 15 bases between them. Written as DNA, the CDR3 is TGCGCCAGCAGCTTACTTGGTACGGGTGGAGATACGCAGTATTTT. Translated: CASSLLGTGGDTQYF.

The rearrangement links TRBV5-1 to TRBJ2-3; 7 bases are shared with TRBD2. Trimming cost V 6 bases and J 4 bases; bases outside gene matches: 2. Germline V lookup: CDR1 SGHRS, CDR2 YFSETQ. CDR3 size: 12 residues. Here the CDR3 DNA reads TGCGCCAGCACGGGAGGAGCAGATACGCAGTATTTT. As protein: CASTGGADTQYF. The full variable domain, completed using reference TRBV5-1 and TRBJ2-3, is KAGVTQTPRYLIKTRGQQVTLSCSPISGHRSVSWYQQTPGQGLQFLFEYFSETQRNKGNFPGRFSGRQFSNSRSEMNVSTLELGDSALYLCASTGGADTQYFGPGTRLTVL.

The CDR3 spells CAWSVKGAETQYF. CDR3 nucleotides: TGTGCCTGGAGTGTCAAAGGGGCAGAGACCCAGTACTTC. This chain connects TRBV30 to TRBJ2-5, with a tentative D call TRBD1 (5 bases). V shed 0 bases and J shed 4 bases, with 9 bases lying between them. Germline assignment: CDR1 GTSNPN and CDR2 SVGIG (reference sequence). The CDR3 is 13 amino acids.

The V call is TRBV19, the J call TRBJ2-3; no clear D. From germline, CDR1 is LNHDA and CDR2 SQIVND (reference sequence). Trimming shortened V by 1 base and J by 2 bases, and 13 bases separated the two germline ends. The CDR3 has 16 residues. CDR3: CASSIGTVTFTDTQYF. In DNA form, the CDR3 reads TGTGCCAGTAGTATAGGAACAGTTACTTTCACAGATACGCAGTATTTT.

CDR3 DNA sequence: TGTGCCAGCAAAGAAAGCGGGAGTTCCTACAATGAGCAGTTCTTC. Protein product: CASKESGSSYNEQFF. The chain joins TRBV6-5 to TRBJ2-1, with 8 bases matching TRBD2. The CDR3 totals 15 residues. CDR1 is MNHEY and CDR2 is SVGAGI in the germline V gene. The ends lost 7 bases at V and 1 base at J; junction bases unmatched: 6.

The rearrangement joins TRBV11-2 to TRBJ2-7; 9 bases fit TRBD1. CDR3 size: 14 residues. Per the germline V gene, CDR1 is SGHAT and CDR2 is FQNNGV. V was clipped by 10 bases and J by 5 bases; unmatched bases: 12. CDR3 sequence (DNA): TGTGCCACTATAGGGACAGGGTCTTTCCACGAGCAGTACTTC. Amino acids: CATIGTGSFHEQYF.

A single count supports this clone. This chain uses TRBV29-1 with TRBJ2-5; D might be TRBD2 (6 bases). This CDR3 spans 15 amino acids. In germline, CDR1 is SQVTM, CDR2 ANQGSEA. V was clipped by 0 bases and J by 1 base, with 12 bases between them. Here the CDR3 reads CSVEEEGLVQETQYF. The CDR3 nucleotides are TGCAGCGTTGAAGAGGAGGGATTGGTCCAAGAGACCCAGTACTTC.

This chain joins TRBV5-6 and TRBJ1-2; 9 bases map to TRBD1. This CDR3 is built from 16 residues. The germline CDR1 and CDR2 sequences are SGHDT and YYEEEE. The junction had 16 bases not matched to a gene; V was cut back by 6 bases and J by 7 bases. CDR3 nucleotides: TGTGCCAGCACCAAATTAGGCCGGGACAGGGTCTCTGGCTACACCTTC. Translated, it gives CASTKLGRDRVSGYTF. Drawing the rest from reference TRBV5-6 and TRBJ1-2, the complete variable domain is DAGVTQSPTHLIKTRGQQVTLRCSPKSGHDTVSWYQQALGQGPQFIFQYYEEEERQRGNFPDRFSGHQFPNYSSELNVNALLLGDSALYLCASTKLGRDRVSGYTFGSGTRLTVV.

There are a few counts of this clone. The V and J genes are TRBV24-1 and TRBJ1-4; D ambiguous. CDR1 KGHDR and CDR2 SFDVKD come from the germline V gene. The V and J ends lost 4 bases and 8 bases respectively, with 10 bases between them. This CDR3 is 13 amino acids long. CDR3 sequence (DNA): TGTGCCACCAGTGACCCTGGGGAGGAAAAACTGTTTTTT. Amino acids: CATSDPGEEKLFF.

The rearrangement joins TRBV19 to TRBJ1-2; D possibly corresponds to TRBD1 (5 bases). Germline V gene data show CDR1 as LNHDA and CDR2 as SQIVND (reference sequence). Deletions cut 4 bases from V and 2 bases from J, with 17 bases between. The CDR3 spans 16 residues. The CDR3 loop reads CASSRGQQATNYGYTF. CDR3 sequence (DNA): TGTGCCAGTAGTAGAGGACAACAGGCTACCAACTATGGCTACACCTTC.

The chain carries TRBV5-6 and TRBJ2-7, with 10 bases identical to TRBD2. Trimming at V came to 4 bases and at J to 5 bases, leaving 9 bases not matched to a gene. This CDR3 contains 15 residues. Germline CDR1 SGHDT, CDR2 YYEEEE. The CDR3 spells CASSLESGRAHEQYF. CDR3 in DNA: TGTGCCAGCAGCCTCGAGAGCGGGAGGGCCCACGAGCAGTACTTC.